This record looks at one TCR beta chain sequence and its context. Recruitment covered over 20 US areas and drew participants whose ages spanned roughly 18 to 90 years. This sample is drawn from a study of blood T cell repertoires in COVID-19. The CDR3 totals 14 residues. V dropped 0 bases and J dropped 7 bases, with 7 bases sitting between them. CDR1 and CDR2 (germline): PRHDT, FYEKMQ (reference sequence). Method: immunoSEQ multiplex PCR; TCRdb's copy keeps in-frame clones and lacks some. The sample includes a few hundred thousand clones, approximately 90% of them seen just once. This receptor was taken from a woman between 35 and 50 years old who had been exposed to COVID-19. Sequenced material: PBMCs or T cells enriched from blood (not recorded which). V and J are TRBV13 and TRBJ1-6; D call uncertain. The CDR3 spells CASSLGGRNSPLHF. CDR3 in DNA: TGTGCCAGCAGCTTAGGAGGGAGGAATTCACCCCTCCACTTT.